This T cell receptor beta chain was profiled in a study of blood T cell repertoires in COVID-19. Germline V gives CDR1 SGDLS, CDR2 YYNGEE. Losses at the gene ends were 1 base for V and 7 bases for J; bases not matched to a gene: 7. The CDR3 contains 15 residues. TCRdb's table, derived via immunoSEQ multiplex PCR, lists solely in-frame clones and lacks some. Among about 280,000 clones listed, around 91% were seen once. The rearrangement uses TRBV9 and TRBJ2-7; TRBD2 matches at 11 bases. This clonotype was obtained from a woman younger than 30 with acute COVID-19. Sequenced sample: PBMCs or T cells enriched from blood (not recorded which). DNA for the CDR3: TGTGCCAGCAGCGTAAGTCTAGCGGGAGGTCAAGAGCAGTACTTC. Residues: CASSVSLAGGQEQYF.